The source of this TCR beta chain is a study of sequential checkpoint blockade in melanoma. Overall study context: After both sequences, patients received maintenance nivolumab.

This clone was picked up a small number of times. Its antigen is not known. As for treatment: randomized to nivolumab then ipilimumab (arm A) or the reverse (arm B). Study conclusions and caveats: In arm A, pretreatment tumor clonality was associated with response.

This CDR3 has 14 residues. Germline values: CDR1 MDHEN, CDR2 SYDVKM. With 4 bases removed from V and 1 base from J, the gap between germline ends came to 10 bases. TCRdb keeps only in-frame clones here, not all; method: immunoSEQ multiplex PCR. The sample yields about 13,000 clones, around a fifth seen once. This rearrangement joins TRBV28 to TRBJ1-1; no clear D gene. The sample here was tumor tissue (inferred from file names), taken from a patient given nivolumab and ipilimumab in sequence. The sequence derives from a human donor with melanoma. The CDR3 DNA follows: TGTGCCAGCAGTTCGAACTGGAGGAACACTGAAGCTTTCTTT. It codes for CASSSNWRNTEAFF.